The 31 T cell receptor beta chains below come from one sample, sequenced in a study of early T cells in non-severe SARS-CoV-2 infection. MiXCR, applied by TCRdb to the 5' RACE reads, yields one record per CDR3 protein. The sample holds some 49,000 distinct CDR3 sequences; over 3.5% are singletons and the top ten take under 6.5%. Sequencing input: whole blood. The receptors originated from an adult who was a healthcare worker with PCR-confirmed SARS-CoV-2 infection or an uninfected control (not recorded which).

In this sample, this clonotype turned up many times. The chain has TRBV20-1 and TRBJ2-1, with 7 bases fitting TRBD2. V shed 0 bases and J 12 bases; nucleotides not matched to a gene: 8. In germline, CDR1 is DFQATT, CDR2 SNEGSKA (reference sequence). The CDR3 has 13 amino acids. CDR3: CSAREYLGTMQFF. In DNA form, the CDR3 reads TGCAGTGCTAGAGAGTACCTAGGGACTATGCAGTTCTTC.

In its sample, this clonotype was seen many times. J is TRBJ1-1 and V is TRBV18; TRBD1 matches at 7 bases. The CDR3 is 15 residues long. Trimming at V came to 5 bases and at J to 0 bases, leaving 6 bases not matched to a gene. The V gene's germline CDR1 is KGHSH and CDR2 LQKENI. The CDR3 DNA reads as TGTGCCAGCTCATCACAGGGGACTTTGAACACTGAAGCTTTCTTT. Its translation is CASSSQGTLNTEAFF.

The genes are TRBV7-3 and TRBJ2-1; D is possibly TRBD1 (6 bases). V gave up 5 bases and J gave up 9 bases, with 17 bases separating them. Germline CDR1 is SGHTA and CDR2 is FQGTGA. CDR3 length: 14 residues. This CDR3 is CASSPFPSRGEQFF. The DNA of the CDR3 is TGTGCCAGCAGCCCCTTCCCTAGCAGGGGTGAGCAGTTCTTC. Full variable domain (remainder filled in from reference TRBV7-3 and TRBJ2-1): GAGVSQTPSNKVTEKGKYVELRCDPISGHTALYWYRQSLGQGPEFLIYFQGTGAADDSGLPNDRFFAVRPEGSVSTLKIQRTERGDSAVYLCASSPFPSRGEQFFGPGTRLTVL.

This clonotype was seen at least ten times. The V gene is TRBV3-1, the J gene TRBJ2-3; 11 bases line up with TRBD2. Germline V gene lookup returns CDR1 LGHDT and CDR2 YNNKEL (reference sequence). V lost 5 bases, J lost 2 bases, and 6 bases stayed unmatched. The CDR3 length is 16 residues. The CDR3 DNA reads as TGTGCCAGCAGCATAACTAGCGGGGGATCCACAGATACGCAGTATTTT. It translates to CASSITSGGSTDTQYF.

This clonotype was counted between two and nine times. V gene TRBV28 combines with J gene TRBJ2-5; 9 bases fit TRBD2. This CDR3 comprises 14 residues. The V gene's germline CDR1 is MDHEN and CDR2 SYDVKM. V shed 5 bases, J shed 4 bases, and the junction held 5 bases outside the gene matches. The CDR3 coding sequence is TGTGCCAGCAGTAGCGGGGGGAGGAGAGAGACCCAGTACTTC. Its protein is CASSSGGRRETQYF.

This clonotype showed up many times. The chain combines TRBV20-1 with TRBJ2-5; unclear D gene. This CDR3 region has 11 residues. Trimming removed 1 base at V and 9 bases at J, with 9 bases between. CDR1 DFQATT and CDR2 SNEGSKA come from the germline V gene (reference sequence). Here the CDR3 DNA reads TGCAGTGCTAGAGGGCAAGGCTCCCAGTACTTC. It translates to CSARGQGSQYF.

V is TRBV2 and J is TRBJ2-3; 14 positions match TRBD2. The CDR3 extends over 15 amino acids. After removal of 8 bases from V and 8 bases from J, the junction contained 9 bases not matched to a gene. Germline values: CDR1 SNHLY, CDR2 FYNNEI. CDR3 nucleotide sequence: TGTGCCAGCCTGAGACTAGCGGGGGGGCCGGGTACGCAGTATTTT. It specifies CASLRLAGGPGTQYF.

There are a few counts of this clonotype. The chain recombines TRBV7-9 with TRBJ2-1; 7 bases fit TRBD2. Germline V gives CDR1 SEHNR, CDR2 FQNEAQ (reference sequence). V gave up 5 bases and J gave up 5 bases; unmatched junction bases: 3. This CDR3 spans 13 amino acids. The CDR3 DNA sequence: TGTGCCAGCAGCCGCGGGGGAAACAATGAGCAGTTCTTC. This codes for CASSRGGNNEQFF.

The sample holds many counts of this clonotype. The chain uses TRBV18 and TRBJ2-1, with D unresolved. With 4 bases removed from V and 0 bases from J, the gap between germline ends came to 10 bases. The germline gives CDR1 KGHSH, CDR2 LQKENI. CDR3 size: 15 residues. CDR3 loop: CASSRISSSYNEQFF. The CDR3 nucleotides read TGTGCCAGCTCACGTATCTCGAGCTCCTACAATGAGCAGTTCTTC.

The V call is TRBV5-1, the J call TRBJ2-1; maybe TRBD2 (5 bases). The CDR3 sequence is 15 residues long. The ends were cut back, 0 bases at V and 8 bases at J, with 15 bases in the middle. Germline V gene lookup returns CDR1 SGHRS and CDR2 YFSETQ. CDR3 region: CASSLEDSLGDEQFF. The CDR3, as DNA: TGCGCCAGCAGCTTGGAGGACTCCCTCGGGGATGAGCAGTTCTTC. The full variable domain, completed using reference TRBV5-1 and TRBJ2-1, is KAGVTQTPRYLIKTRGQQVTLSCSPISGHRSVSWYQQTPGQGLQFLFEYFSETQRNKGNFPGRFSGRQFSNSRSEMNVSTLELGDSALYLCASSLEDSLGDEQFFGPGTRLTVL.

There are a few counts of this clonotype. The chain combines TRBV11-2 with TRBJ1-2; D is perhaps TRBD1 (5 bases). This CDR3 is built from 12 residues. CDR1 and CDR2 (germline): SGHAT, FQNNGV. V gave up 5 bases and J gave up 4 bases, with 8 bases separating them. CDR3 in DNA: TGTGCCAGCAGCGGGGACGTCTATGGCTACACCTTC. Its translation is CASSGDVYGYTF.

This clonotype was counted ten times or more. The chain combines TRBV27 with TRBJ1-6; D is uncertain. The CDR3 runs 13 residues. Germline V gene lookup returns CDR1 MNHEY and CDR2 SMNVEV (reference sequence). Trimming pared 0 bases from V and 11 bases from J, leaving 8 bases between. CDR3 nucleotides: TGTGCCAGCAGTTTATCGGGCCTTGCACCCCTCCACTTT. This translates into CASSLSGLAPLHF.

This clonotype was seen ten or more times. V and J are TRBV19 and TRBJ2-7; D is unresolved. V gave up 5 bases and J gave up 0 bases, with 14 bases separating them. The germline V gene has CDR1 LNHDA and CDR2 SQIVND (reference sequence). This CDR3 contains 15 residues. CDR3 nucleotide sequence: TGTGCCAGTAGTGTCACTTATCAAAGCTCCTACGAGCAGTACTTC. Residues: CASSVTYQSSYEQYF.

This clonotype was picked up many times. The chain is built from TRBV10-3 and TRBJ2-2, with 9 bases that match TRBD2. V gave up 0 bases and J gave up 2 bases; unmatched junction bases: 7. Germline V CDR1 and CDR2: ENHRY, SYGVKD. CDR3 length: 18 residues. The CDR3 DNA sequence: TGTGCCATCAGTGAGTCAGGTAGCGGGGGAATCAACACCGGGGAGCTGTTTTTT. Amino acid sequence: CAISESGSGGINTGELFF.

This clonotype came up many times. The chain recombines TRBV29-1 with TRBJ2-6; D is ambiguous. Trimming stripped 7 bases from V and 4 bases from J, with 8 bases between. Germline V gives CDR1 SQVTM, CDR2 ANQGSEA. This CDR3 is built from 12 residues. CDR3 residues: CSAGNGANVLTF. In DNA form, the CDR3 reads TGCAGCGCAGGTAACGGGGCCAACGTCCTGACTTTC.

In its sample, this clonotype was seen many times. The chain recombines TRBV9 with TRBJ2-4, with D possibly matching TRBD1 (6 bases). V was shortened by 0 bases and J by 2 bases, with 12 bases between the two germline ends. The CDR3 extends over 16 amino acids. Looked up from germline, CDR1 is SGDLS and CDR2 is YYNGEE. CDR3 loop: CASSVGVTGSKNIQYF. The CDR3 nucleotides read TGTGCCAGCAGCGTAGGGGTCACAGGGTCCAAAAACATTCAGTACTTC.

This clonotype was picked up many times. The chain has TRBV12-3 or TRBV12-4 and TRBJ1-5, with 8 bases that match TRBD1. Trimming at V came to 6 bases and at J to 6 bases, leaving 10 bases not matched to a gene. The CDR3 loop spans 15 amino acids. CDR3 residues: CASRMTGARGQPQHF. CDR3 bases: TGTGCCAGCAGGATGACAGGGGCGAGAGGTCAGCCCCAGCATTTT.

The chain links TRBV4-3 to TRBJ2-2; perhaps TRBD2 as D (6 bases). Germline CDR1 LGHNA, CDR2 YSLEER. V was clipped by 5 bases and J by 2 bases, with 12 bases between them. The CDR3 covers 15 residues. Here the CDR3 reads CASSGRGPNTGELFF. The CDR3 bases are TGCGCCAGCAGCGGGCGGGGCCCTAACACCGGGGAGCTGTTTTTT.

The rearrangement links TRBV12-5 to TRBJ1-1, with a possible D match to TRBD1 (6 bases). CDR3 length: 16 amino acids. The germline V and J ends were trimmed by 1 base and 4 bases, with 16 bases remaining between them. In germline, CDR1 is LGHNT, CDR2 FRNRAP. CDR3 DNA sequence: TGTGCTAGTGGTTTGGAGACGGGGGCCGGGGTCACTGAAGCTTTCTTT. It specifies CASGLETGAGVTEAFF.

In its sample, this clonotype was seen many times. The chain carries TRBV19 and TRBJ2-5; no reliable D call. Germline loops: CDR1 LNHDA, CDR2 SQIVND (reference sequence). The CDR3 totals 14 residues. The ends were cut back, 5 bases at V and 1 base at J, with 11 bases in the middle. The CDR3 DNA sequence: TGTGCCAGTAGTCTCCGACATATCCAAGAGACCCAGTACTTC. Its translation: CASSLRHIQETQYF.

This clonotype was seen ten or more times. This rearrangement joins TRBV11-2 to TRBJ2-7; possible D gene TRBD1, 6 bases. The V and J ends lost 4 bases and 3 bases respectively, with 7 bases between them. The length of the CDR3 is 12 residues. Germline CDR1 and CDR2: SGHAT and FQNNGV. The CDR3 loop reads CASSSQGYEQYF. Here the CDR3 DNA reads TGTGCCAGCAGCTCACAGGGCTACGAGCAGTACTTC.

This clonotype was counted ten times or more. As DNA, the CDR3 is TGTGCCACCAGTGATAGCACTTCGGGGAACACTGAAGCTTTCTTT. This sequence encodes CATSDSTSGNTEAFF. This rearrangement joins TRBV24-1 to TRBJ1-1; D not resolved. Per germline, CDR1 KGHDR and CDR2 SFDVKD. The CDR3 is 15 residues long. With 3 bases removed from V and 1 base from J, the gap between germline ends came to 11 bases.

This clonotype was counted a few times. The chain uses TRBV20-1 and TRBJ2-1; D is uncertain. From germline, CDR1 is DFQATT and CDR2 SNEGSKA (reference sequence). V was trimmed by 7 bases and J by 8 bases, leaving 6 bases between them. The CDR3 totals 9 residues. The CDR3 sequence: CSVRDEQFF. The CDR3 DNA follows: TGCAGTGTCCGGGATGAGCAGTTCTTC.

This sequence joins TRBV30 and TRBJ1-1; no reliable D call. Germline CDR1 is GTSNPN and CDR2 is SVGIG (reference sequence). Trimming shortened V by 4 bases and J by 0 bases, and 9 bases separated the two germline ends. This CDR3 comprises 13 residues. The CDR3 region is CAWKGFMNTEAFF. The CDR3 coding sequence is TGTGCCTGGAAAGGATTTATGAACACTGAAGCTTTCTTT.

This clonotype was seen at least ten times. The chain employs TRBV7-2 and TRBJ2-1, with D perhaps matching TRBD1 or TRBD2 (5 bases each). This CDR3 spans 15 amino acids. The germline V gene encodes CDR1 SGHTA and CDR2 FQGNSA. The ends were cut back, 1 base at V and 7 bases at J, with 14 bases in the middle. CDR3 coding DNA: TGTGCCAGCAGCTTAGTGATAGGGGCGGGTAATGAGCAGTTCTTC. Its translation: CASSLVIGAGNEQFF.

There are many counts of this clonotype. The chain is built from TRBV19 and TRBJ2-1; 12 positions agree with TRBD2. This CDR3 has 16 residues. Germline V gene sequence: CDR1 LNHDA, CDR2 SQIVND (reference sequence). V was clipped by 3 bases and J by 7 bases; unmatched bases: 7. CDR3 sequence reads: CASSMLLAGGRNEQFF. CDR3 nucleotides: TGTGCCAGTAGTATGCTACTAGCGGGAGGAAGAAATGAGCAGTTCTTC.

This clonotype was seen many times. V is TRBV11-2 and J is TRBJ1-4, with TRBD1 matching 11 bases. Germline-derived CDR1 and CDR2 are SGHAT and FQNNGV. CDR3 length equals 14 residues. J was trimmed by 7 bases and V by 4 bases; bases with no gene match: 2. The CDR3 reads CASSSGTGGEKLFF. The CDR3 coding sequence is TGTGCCAGCAGCTCCGGGACAGGGGGTGAAAAACTGTTTTTT.

This clonotype appeared many times. J is TRBJ2-5 and V is TRBV7-2, with 8 bases fitting TRBD1. The CDR3 spans 15 residues. In germline, CDR1 is SGHTA, CDR2 FQGNSA. V was pared by 5 bases and J by 1 base, with 6 bases of the junction left unmatched. This CDR3 is CASSPLGTGQETQYF. CDR3 nucleotides: TGTGCCAGCAGCCCCTTAGGGACAGGCCAAGAGACCCAGTACTTC.

This clonotype was seen many times. The chain carries TRBV12-3 or TRBV12-4 and TRBJ1-3, with D unclear. There are 14 residues in the CDR3. V shed 1 base and J shed 0 bases, with 4 bases lying between them. The CDR3 sequence is CASSLGHSGNTIYF. Written as DNA, the CDR3 is TGTGCCAGCAGTTTAGGGCACTCTGGAAACACCATATATTTT.

This clonotype was detected ten times or more. This chain connects TRBV29-1 to TRBJ2-1, with 7 bases aligning to TRBD2. V lost 6 bases, J lost 7 bases, and 15 bases stayed unmatched. Germline V gene lookup returns CDR1 SQVTM and CDR2 ANQGSEA. The CDR3 loop spans 15 amino acids. The CDR3 here is CSVTTSSGFLNEQFF. Written as DNA, the CDR3 is TGCAGCGTGACGACTAGCTCCGGGTTTTTAAATGAGCAGTTCTTC.

Ten or more counts support this clonotype. The chain carries TRBV11-2 and TRBJ2-3, with D unclear. The V end lost 6 bases, the J end lost 2 bases, and 6 bases lay between the germline ends. Germline assignment: CDR1 SGHAT and CDR2 FQNNGV. The CDR3 length is 12 residues. The DNA for the CDR3 is TGTGCCAGCAGGGAACTCACAGATACGCAGTATTTT. This sequence encodes CASRELTDTQYF.